Following are 7 T cell receptor beta chains from one sample sequenced in a study of blood T cell repertoires in COVID-19. The protocol was immunoSEQ multiplex PCR, while the TCRdb copy is restricted to in-frame clones and leaves out a portion. The sample carries some 96,000 clones, 85% to 90% recorded once. The sample consisted of peripheral blood. The receptor set was obtained from a human donor in a cohort sampled during active COVID-19.

The rearrangement links TRBV28 to TRBJ2-3, with D perhaps matching TRBD1 (6 bases). The CDR3 covers 12 residues. Trimming took 5 bases from V and 4 from J, leaving 7 bases between them. Per germline, CDR1 MDHEN and CDR2 SYDVKM. Here the CDR3 reads CASSRTADTQYF. DNA of the CDR3: TGTGCCAGCAGTAGGACAGCAGATACGCAGTATTTT.

The gene calls are TRBV6-1 and TRBJ2-7; D is undetermined. The germline V gene encodes CDR1 MNHNS and CDR2 SASEGT. This CDR3 region has 13 residues. The ends were cut back, 2 bases at V and 5 bases at J, with 10 bases in the middle. CDR3 nucleotide sequence: TGTGCCAGCAGTGAACCCCCCGTCCACGAGCAGTACTTC. It encodes CASSEPPVHEQYF.

The chain carries TRBV5-4 and TRBJ2-1; D might be TRBD1 (6 bases). The germline V and J ends were trimmed by 0 bases and 8 bases, with 12 bases remaining between them. CDR1 is SGHNT, CDR2 YYREEE, per germline (reference sequence). The length of the CDR3 is 14 residues. CDR3 bases: TGTGCCAGCAGCTTGGTGAGGGCAGGGGATGAGCAGTTCTTC. Translated, it gives CASSLVRAGDEQFF.

This clone was seen at least ten times. The chain has TRBV3-1 (or the pseudogene TRBV3-2) and TRBJ1-3; no definite D call. The CDR3 covers 15 residues. From germline, CDR1 is LGHDT and CDR2 YNNKEL (reference sequence). The ends were cut back, 4 bases at V and 12 bases at J, with 22 bases in the middle. This CDR3 is CASSPIGPRDHHIYF. The CDR3 DNA reads TGTGCCAGCAGCCCCATTGGCCCCCGGGATCATCACATATATTTT.

There are many counts of this clone. The chain is built from TRBV6-1 and TRBJ2-1; 9 bases are a match to TRBD2. V lost 3 bases to trimming and J lost 8 bases; unmatched junction nucleotides: 8. In germline, CDR1 is MNHNS, CDR2 SASEGT. The CDR3 extends over 15 amino acids. The CDR3 DNA sequence: TGTGCCAGCAGTGAGGGAGTAGCGGGAGTTTATGAGCAGTTCTTC. Its protein is CASSEGVAGVYEQFF.

This clone was seen once. The gene calls are TRBV11-3 and TRBJ2-3; 9 positions match TRBD2. CDR1 is SGHNT, CDR2 YENEEA, per germline. V lost 5 bases, J lost 1 base, and 7 bases stayed unmatched. The CDR3 is made up of 16 amino acids. CDR3 sequence: CASSPGAGGGTDTQYF. CDR3 coding DNA: TGTGCCAGCAGCCCGGGTGCGGGAGGGGGCACAGATACGCAGTATTTT.

The chain joins TRBV6-1 to TRBJ1-5; no clear D. Per the germline V gene, CDR1 is MNHNS and CDR2 is SASEGT. Trimming pared 3 bases from V and 6 bases from J, leaving 18 bases between. The CDR3 consists of 16 residues. The CDR3 spells CASSESVGGGSQPQHF. DNA for the CDR3: TGTGCCAGCAGTGAGTCGGTCGGTGGAGGATCTCAGCCCCAGCATTTT.